The 28 T cell receptor beta chains reported below all come from one sample, sequenced in a study of shared clonotypes between healthy human individuals. Method: immunoSEQ multiplex PCR; TCRdb's copy keeps in-frame clones and lacks some. The repertoire includes hundreds of thousands of clones, around two thirds of them detected once, and over 1.5% sits in the top ten. Sequencing was done on a sample of memory CD4+ T cells sorted from blood. The subset denotes: CD45RA-negative fraction. These receptors were taken from a woman aged 25 to 45 in good health.

This clone was seen more than once but under ten times. The chain is built from TRBV6-6 and TRBJ2-7; D may match TRBD1 or TRBD2 (5 bases each). This CDR3 has 15 residues. CDR1 and CDR2 (germline): MNHNY, SVGAGI (reference sequence). Trimming removed 0 bases from V and 4 bases from J, with 13 bases in between. CDR3 amino acids: CASSYSNQGGYEQYF. The CDR3 region has the DNA TGTGCCAGCAGTTACTCGAATCAGGGCGGGTACGAGCAGTACTTC.

The gene calls are TRBV7-2 and TRBJ2-1; 12 nucleotides align to TRBD2. The J segment lost 5 bases and the V segment lost 5 bases, leaving 4 bases of the junction unmatched. Germline lookup yields CDR1 SGHTA and CDR2 FQGNSA. The CDR3 length is 15 residues. CDR3 region: CASSPSGRAHNEQFF. The CDR3 DNA follows: TGTGCCAGCAGCCCTAGCGGGAGGGCCCACAATGAGCAGTTCTTC.

The chain has TRBV4-1 and TRBJ2-5; 8 positions agree with TRBD2. This CDR3 has 16 amino acids. After removal of 4 bases from V and 4 bases from J, the junction contained 11 bases not matched to a gene. The germline CDR1 and CDR2 sequences are MGHRA and YSYEKL. This chain's CDR3 is CASSLGGRSPRETQYF. As DNA, the CDR3 is TGCGCCAGCAGCCTTGGCGGGAGGTCACCCCGAGAGACCCAGTACTTC.

The gene calls are TRBV27 and TRBJ2-1; weak D call: TRBD1 (6 bases). CDR1 and CDR2 (germline): MNHEY, SMNVEV (reference sequence). The CDR3 extends over 15 amino acids. Deletions cut 6 bases from V and 0 bases from J, with 12 bases between. The chain's CDR3 is CASSLDRSSYNEQFF. CDR3 nucleotide sequence: TGTGCCAGCAGCCTGGACAGAAGCTCCTACAATGAGCAGTTCTTC.

V and J are TRBV11-2 and TRBJ2-1, with 11 positions matching TRBD2. CDR1 is SGHAT and CDR2 is FQNNGV in the germline V gene. The CDR3 has 16 amino acids. V lost 5 bases, J lost 3 bases, and 6 bases stayed unmatched. This CDR3 reads CASSGRLAGIYNEQFF. CDR3 sequence (DNA): TGTGCCAGCAGCGGAAGACTAGCGGGAATCTACAATGAGCAGTTCTTC.

The chain has TRBV28 and TRBJ2-2, with D possibly TRBD1 on 6 matching bases. Between the trimmed V and J ends, which lost 7 bases and 2 bases, there was a span of 17 bases. The CDR3 runs 16 residues. Looked up from germline, CDR1 is MDHEN and CDR2 is SYDVKM. The CDR3 sequence is CASIPRGRLNTGELFF. The CDR3 DNA is TGTGCCAGCATTCCCAGGGGACGATTAAACACCGGGGAGCTGTTTTTT. The variable domain in full, with the rest retrieved from reference TRBV28 and TRBJ2-2, is DVKVTQSSRYLVKRTGEKVFLECVQDMDHENMFWYRQDPGLGLRLIYFSYDVKMKEKGDIPEGYSVSREKKERFSLILESASTNQTSMYLCASIPRGRLNTGELFFGEGSRLTVL.

The chain combines TRBV6-1 with TRBJ2-2, with D uncertain. V lost 6 bases, J lost 3 bases, and 14 bases lay in between. This CDR3 is built from 15 residues. Germline V gene data show CDR1 as MNHNS and CDR2 as SASEGT. In DNA, the CDR3 is TGTGCCAGCAGAAGACCCATAAGGGACACCGGGGAGCTGTTTTTT. It yields the protein CASRRPIRDTGELFF.

Here the CDR3 DNA reads TGTGCCAGCAGCTTGGGGCCCGCGGCTAGCGGCAAGTACGAGCAGTACTTC. Protein product: CASSLGPAASGKYEQYF. The chain uses TRBV5-4 and TRBJ2-7; 7 positions agree with TRBD2. CDR1 and CDR2 (germline): SGHNT, YYREEE (reference sequence). The CDR3 extends over 17 amino acids. V was pared by 0 bases and J by 4 bases, with 13 bases of the junction left unmatched. Drawing the rest from reference TRBV5-4 and TRBJ2-7, the complete variable domain is ETGVTQSPTHLIKTRGQQVTLRCSSQSGHNTVSWYQQALGQGPQFIFQYYREEENGRGNFPPRFSGLQFPNYSSELNVNALELDDSALYLCASSLGPAASGKYEQYFGPGTRLTVT.

This clone has a count of ten or more. At the DNA level, this CDR3 is encoded by other sequences in the same sample as well. The chain joins TRBV6-6 to TRBJ2-1; D gene unclear. V lost 6 bases to trimming and J lost 6 bases, with 6 bases between them. Looked up from germline, CDR1 is MNHNY and CDR2 is SVGAGI (reference sequence). The CDR3 length is 11 residues. The CDR3 loop reads CASRALNEQFF. The CDR3 DNA is TGTGCCAGCAGGGCCCTCAATGAGCAGTTCTTC.

The J gene is TRBJ1-2, the V gene TRBV27, with D tentatively TRBD1 (6 bases). CDR3 length equals 14 residues. Trimming removed 6 bases from V and 7 bases from J, with 18 bases in between. The germline gives CDR1 MNHEY, CDR2 SMNVEV (reference sequence). The DNA for the CDR3 is TGTGCCAGCAGCCTCGAACAGGGTAGAGGTGGCTACACCTTC. Translation: CASSLEQGRGGYTF.

The chain is built from TRBV9 and TRBJ2-7; D is unresolved. The CDR3 consists of 12 residues. V was pared by 5 bases and J by 7 bases, with 13 bases between. Germline V lookup: CDR1 SGDLS, CDR2 YYNGEE. Written as DNA, the CDR3 is TGTGCCAGCAGTAGTACCCCTCGGGAGCAGTACTTC. Translated, it gives CASSSTPREQYF. Full variable domain (outside the CDR3, taken from reference TRBV9 and TRBJ2-7): DSGVTQTPKHLITATGQRVTLRCSPRSGDLSVYWYQQSLDQGLQFLIQYYNGEERAKGNILERFSAQQFPDLHSELNLSSLELGDSALYFCASSSTPREQYFGPGTRLTVT.

V usage is TRBV4-1 and J usage is TRBJ2-5, with TRBD2 as a possible D gene (6 bases). This CDR3 region has 14 residues. The V end was cut by 1 base, the J end by 6 bases, with 12 bases between. Per the germline V gene, CDR1 is MGHRA and CDR2 is YSYEKL. The CDR3 DNA reads TGCGCCAGCAGCCAAGGCGGCGGGACCAAGACCCAGTACTTC. Translation gives CASSQGGGTKTQYF.

This clone was seen once. This sequence joins TRBV6-5 and TRBJ1-1; D remains ambiguous. The V gene's germline CDR1 is MNHEY and CDR2 SVGAGI. This CDR3 comprises 12 residues. V lost 4 bases and J lost 2, with 5 bases in between. DNA for the CDR3: TGTGCCAGCAGTTGGGGTAACACTGAAGCTTTCTTT. This sequence encodes CASSWGNTEAFF.

This clone was counted a few times. The gene calls are TRBV4-1 and TRBJ2-3, with 10 nucleotides matching TRBD2. This CDR3 has 16 residues. From germline, CDR1 is MGHRA and CDR2 YSYEKL. With 0 bases clipped from V and 5 bases from J, the junction kept 5 bases outside the gene matches. This CDR3 is CASSQDSSGSEDTQYF. The CDR3 nucleotides are TGCGCCAGCAGCCAAGACTCTAGCGGGAGTGAAGATACGCAGTATTTT.

Of note for this clone: Other DNA sequences of this sample code for an identical CDR3. The rearrangement links TRBV20-1 to TRBJ2-7; D gene unclear. CDR1 is DFQATT, CDR2 SNEGSKA, per germline (reference sequence). This CDR3 is built from 11 residues. Trimming shortened V by 1 base and J by 4 bases, and 5 bases separated the two germline ends. CDR3 coding DNA: TGCAGTGCTAGAGGGGCATACGAGCAGTACTTC. Its translation is CSARGAYEQYF.

This chain links TRBV5-1 with TRBJ2-3; 11 bases agree with TRBD2. V shed 1 base and J 0 bases; nucleotides not matched to a gene: 4. This CDR3 contains 17 residues. Looked up from germline, CDR1 is SGHRS and CDR2 is YFSETQ. CDR3 bases: TGCGCCAGCAGCTTGTGGGGGACTAGCGGTAGCACAGATACGCAGTATTTT. It encodes CASSLWGTSGSTDTQYF.

This sequence joins TRBV7-8 and TRBJ1-2, with a tentative D call TRBD1 (6 bases). CDR3 length equals 15 residues. The germline CDR1 and CDR2 sequences are SGHVS and FQNEAQ. V shed 5 bases and J shed 6 bases, with 19 bases lying between them. In DNA form, the CDR3 reads TGTGCCAGCAGCCCCTCGCGGACAGTAAGAAATGGCTACACCTTC. It encodes CASSPSRTVRNGYTF.

The chain links TRBV5-5 to TRBJ2-6; D possibly matches TRBD1 or TRBD2 (5 bases each). Germline V lookup: CDR1 SGHKS, CDR2 YYEKEE (reference sequence). Trimming left V 4 bases short and J 0 bases short, with 14 bases between. The CDR3 is made up of 17 amino acids. Here the CDR3 reads CASSHERGGSGANVLTF. The CDR3 DNA reads as TGTGCCAGCAGCCACGAACGTGGGGGCTCTGGGGCCAACGTCCTGACTTTC.

V and J are TRBV29-1 and TRBJ1-1; 7 nucleotides agree with TRBD1. Germline V lookup: CDR1 SQVTM, CDR2 ANQGSEA. Trimming removed 7 bases from V and 3 bases from J; junction bases left unmatched: 8. The CDR3 has 13 residues. CDR3 loop: CSGGTVDYTEAFF. The CDR3 region has the DNA TGCAGCGGTGGGACAGTAGACTACACTGAAGCTTTCTTT. Variable domain in full (rest from reference TRBV29-1 and TRBJ1-1): SAVISQKPSRDICQRGTSLTIQCQVDSQVTMMFWYRQQPGQSLTLIATANQGSEATYESGFVIDKFPISRPNLTFSTLTVSNMSPEDSSIYLCSGGTVDYTEAFFGQGTRLTVV.

The sample holds one count of this clone. Other DNA sequences in the same sample also yield this CDR3. The chain uses TRBV19 and TRBJ2-4, with D tentatively TRBD1 or TRBD2 (6 bases each). V was trimmed by 7 bases and J by 0 bases, leaving 10 bases between them. The germline CDR1 and CDR2 sequences are LNHDA and SQIVND (reference sequence). The CDR3 runs to 14 residues. The CDR3 DNA sequence: TGTGCCAGTAAAGGGGGGTTAGCCAAAAACATTCAGTACTTC. This sequence encodes CASKGGLAKNIQYF.

This clone appeared once. The chain couples TRBV5-1 to TRBJ2-5, with 13 bases lining up with TRBD2. V trimming: 3 bases; J trimming: 5 bases; junction bases outside the gene matches: 7. In germline, CDR1 is SGHRS, CDR2 YFSETQ. CDR3 size: 16 residues. CDR3: CASSSGTSGNMETQYF. CDR3 DNA sequence: TGCGCCAGCAGCTCCGGGACTAGCGGGAATATGGAGACCCAGTACTTC.

Written as DNA, the CDR3 is TGTGCCAGCAGTGAAAATGGTAGGACAGGGGTGGAAAAACTGTTTTTT. Translating it yields CASSENGRTGVEKLFF. V gene TRBV2 combines with J gene TRBJ1-4; 9 bases map to TRBD1. The CDR3 covers 16 residues. After removal of 2 bases from V and 8 bases from J, the junction contained 9 bases not matched to a gene. CDR1 is SNHLY and CDR2 is FYNNEI in the germline V gene. The full variable domain, in which reference TRBV2 and TRBJ1-4 provide the parts outside the CDR3, is EPEVTQTPSHQVTQMGQEVILRCVPISNHLYFYWYRQILGQKVEFLVSFYNNEISEKSEIFDDQFSVERPDGSNFTLKIRSTKLEDSAMYFCASSENGRTGVEKLFFGSGTQLSVL.

This clone was detected a few times. The sample carries other DNA sequences with the same CDR3. This chain uses TRBV27 with TRBJ2-7; 8 bases line up with TRBD1. Germline V lookup: CDR1 MNHEY, CDR2 SMNVEV (reference sequence). The CDR3 contains 13 residues. With V trimmed by 6 bases and J by 5 bases, 6 bases remained unmatched. The CDR3 protein is CASRRQGINEQYF. CDR3 DNA: TGTGCCAGCAGGAGACAGGGGATAAACGAGCAGTACTTC.

The chain employs TRBV6-6 and TRBJ1-1, with 8 positions matching TRBD1. Trimming at V came to 5 bases and at J to 0 bases, leaving 5 bases not matched to a gene. This CDR3 region has 15 residues. Germline assignment: CDR1 MNHNY and CDR2 SVGAGI (reference sequence). The CDR3 DNA is TGTGCCAGCAGTCCTCAGGGGGCTATGAACACTGAAGCTTTCTTT. It translates to CASSPQGAMNTEAFF.

The rearrangement uses TRBV5-1 and TRBJ2-1; D may be TRBD1 or TRBD2 (6 bases each). Germline V gene data show CDR1 as SGHRS and CDR2 as YFSETQ. The CDR3 covers 14 residues. V was trimmed by 7 bases and J by 5 bases, leaving 16 bases between them. The CDR3 DNA reads as TGCGCCAGCGGAGGGGGGAGAAATGACAATGAGCAGTTCTTC. Its translation is CASGGGRNDNEQFF.

The chain recombines TRBV19 with TRBJ1-1, with 11 bases that match TRBD1. The CDR3 loop spans 14 amino acids. The ends lost 5 bases at V and 2 bases at J; junction bases unmatched: 1. The germline V gene has CDR1 LNHDA and CDR2 SQIVND (reference sequence). The CDR3, as DNA: TGTGCCAGTAGTCGGACAGGGGGCAACACTGAAGCTTTCTTT. Translated, it gives CASSRTGGNTEAFF. The full variable domain, with the rest looked up from reference TRBV19 and TRBJ1-1, is DGGITQSPKYLFRKEGQNVTLSCEQNLNHDAMYWYRQDPGQGLRLIYYSQIVNDFQKGDIAEGYSVSREKKESFPLTVTSAQKNPTAFYLCASSRTGGNTEAFFGQGTRLTVV.

J is TRBJ1-1 and V is TRBV19; 8 bases align to TRBD1. The trim removed 3 bases at V and 3 bases at J, leaving 15 bases unmatched. The CDR3 sequence is 18 residues long. Germline loops: CDR1 LNHDA, CDR2 SQIVND (reference sequence). DNA for the CDR3: TGTGCCAGTAGTATGGATTCAGGGGGCGTAGGTTCGGACACTGAAGCTTTCTTT. This codes for CASSMDSGGVGSDTEAFF.

In this sample, this clone turned up a few times. The identical CDR3 is also encoded by other nucleotide sequences in the sample. This sequence joins TRBV7-2 and TRBJ2-1, with 7 positions matching TRBD2. Germline trimming cut 4 bases from V and 2 bases from J; bases unmatched to any gene: 5. This CDR3 region has 15 residues. Per the germline V gene, CDR1 is SGHTA and CDR2 is FQGNSA. CDR3 bases: TGTGCCAGCAGCTCGCTAGCGGTTACCTACAATGAGCAGTTCTTC. This codes for CASSSLAVTYNEQFF.